This paragraph covers one T cell receptor (beta chain) sequence. Antigen unknown. This record comes from a study of OX40 agonist ivuxolimab in advanced cancers. Whole-study context: The study gave patients intravenous ivuxolimab at 0.01 to 10 mg/kg every 2 weeks.

CDR3 length: 16 amino acids. Germline V gives CDR1 LNHDA, CDR2 SQIVND (reference sequence). V lost 2 bases to trimming and J lost 1 base, with 14 bases between them. Only in-frame clones appear in the TCRdb table, and some are missing; sequencing was by immunoSEQ multiplex PCR. The top ten hold around 0.16% of the sample, which has some 96,000 clones, 89% seen once. Overall study findings and caveats: Among the least clonally expanded were partial responders at 0.1-3.0 mg/kg. The investigators did not determine what antigen specificity the expanded peripheral T cells had. Average numbers of expanded clones were greater in CD8+ T cells than in CD4+.

The sample in question was CD4+ or CD8+ T cells sorted from blood, obtained in a trial of the OX40 agonist ivuxolimab. The source of this sequence is an adult with an advanced solid tumor such as melanoma, head and neck, liver or kidney cancer. V is TRBV19 and J is TRBJ2-5; TRBD2 might be the D (6 bases). The CDR3 spells CASSINSRGAQETQYF. The CDR3 coding sequence is TGTGCCAGTAGTATAAACTCTCGCGGGGCCCAAGAGACCCAGTACTTC.